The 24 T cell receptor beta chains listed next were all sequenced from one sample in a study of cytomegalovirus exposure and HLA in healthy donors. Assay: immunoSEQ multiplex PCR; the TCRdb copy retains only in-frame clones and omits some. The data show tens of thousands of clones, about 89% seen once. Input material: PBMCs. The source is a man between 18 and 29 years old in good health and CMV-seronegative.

Written as DNA, the CDR3 is TGTGCCAGCAGCTTCGGTCGTCTGTACGAGCAGTACTTC. Translation gives CASSFGRLYEQYF. The V call is TRBV11-3, the J call TRBJ2-7; the D is unclear. Germline values: CDR1 SGHNT, CDR2 YENEEA. V lost 3 bases and J 4 bases, leaving 10 bases between the germline ends. The length of the CDR3 is 13 residues.

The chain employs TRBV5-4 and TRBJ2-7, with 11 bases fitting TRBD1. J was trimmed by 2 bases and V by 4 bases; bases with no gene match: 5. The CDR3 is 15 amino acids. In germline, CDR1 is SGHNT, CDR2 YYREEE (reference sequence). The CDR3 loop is CASSLPGQGAYEQYF. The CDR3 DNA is TGTGCCAGCAGCCTACCGGGACAGGGGGCCTACGAGCAGTACTTC. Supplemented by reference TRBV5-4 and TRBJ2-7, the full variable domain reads ETGVTQSPTHLIKTRGQQVTLRCSSQSGHNTVSWYQQALGQGPQFIFQYYREEENGRGNFPPRFSGLQFPNYSSELNVNALELDDSALYLCASSLPGQGAYEQYFGPGTRLTVT.

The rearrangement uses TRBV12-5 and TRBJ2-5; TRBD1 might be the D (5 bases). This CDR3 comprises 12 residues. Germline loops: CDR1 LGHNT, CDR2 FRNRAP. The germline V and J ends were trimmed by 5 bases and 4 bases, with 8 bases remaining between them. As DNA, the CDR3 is TGTGCTAGTGGTGACAGATTAGAGACCCAGTACTTC. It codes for CASGDRLETQYF.

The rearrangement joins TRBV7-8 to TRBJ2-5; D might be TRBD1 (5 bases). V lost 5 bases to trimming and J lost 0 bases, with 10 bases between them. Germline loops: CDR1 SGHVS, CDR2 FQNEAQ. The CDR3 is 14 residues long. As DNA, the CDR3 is TGTGCCAGCAGCCTCGACAGTTACCAAGAGACCCAGTACTTC. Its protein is CASSLDSYQETQYF.

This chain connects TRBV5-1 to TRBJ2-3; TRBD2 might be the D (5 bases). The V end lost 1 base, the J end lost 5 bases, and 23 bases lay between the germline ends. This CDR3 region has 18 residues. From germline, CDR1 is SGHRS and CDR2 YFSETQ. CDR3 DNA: TGCGCCAGCAGCTTGAGAGAGGGCGGGCCCCCATCAAGAGATACGCAGTATTTT. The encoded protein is CASSLREGGPPSRDTQYF.

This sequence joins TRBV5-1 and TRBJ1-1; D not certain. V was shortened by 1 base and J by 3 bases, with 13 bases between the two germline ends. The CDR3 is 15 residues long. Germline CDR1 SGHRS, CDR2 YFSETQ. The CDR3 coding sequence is TGCGCCAGCAGCTTGAATGGCGGAGCGCACACTGAAGCTTTCTTT. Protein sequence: CASSLNGGAHTEAFF. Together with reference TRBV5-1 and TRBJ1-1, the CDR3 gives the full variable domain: KAGVTQTPRYLIKTRGQQVTLSCSPISGHRSVSWYQQTPGQGLQFLFEYFSETQRNKGNFPGRFSGRQFSNSRSEMNVSTLELGDSALYLCASSLNGGAHTEAFFGQGTRLTVV.

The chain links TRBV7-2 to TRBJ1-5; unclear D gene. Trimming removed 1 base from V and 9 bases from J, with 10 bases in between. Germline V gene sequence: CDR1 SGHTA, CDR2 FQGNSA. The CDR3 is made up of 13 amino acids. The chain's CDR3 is CASSLGGSGPQHF. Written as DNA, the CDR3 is TGTGCCAGCAGCTTAGGTGGGTCGGGGCCCCAGCATTTT.

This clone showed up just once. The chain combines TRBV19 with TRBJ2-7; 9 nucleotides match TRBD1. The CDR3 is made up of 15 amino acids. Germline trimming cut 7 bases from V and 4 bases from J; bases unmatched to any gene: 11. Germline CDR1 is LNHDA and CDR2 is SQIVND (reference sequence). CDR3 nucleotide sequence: TGTGCCAGTAATGCACCGGGACAGGGAAAATACGAGCAGTACTTC. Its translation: CASNAPGQGKYEQYF.

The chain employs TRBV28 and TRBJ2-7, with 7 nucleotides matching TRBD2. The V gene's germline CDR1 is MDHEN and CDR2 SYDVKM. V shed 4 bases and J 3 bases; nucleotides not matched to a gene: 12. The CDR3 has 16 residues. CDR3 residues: CASSSQVGGSYYEQYF. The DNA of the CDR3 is TGTGCCAGCAGTTCCCAAGTGGGCGGGAGTTACTACGAGCAGTACTTC.

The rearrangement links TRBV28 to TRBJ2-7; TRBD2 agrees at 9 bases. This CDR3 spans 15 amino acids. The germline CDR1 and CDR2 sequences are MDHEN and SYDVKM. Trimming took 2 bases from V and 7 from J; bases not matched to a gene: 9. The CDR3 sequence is CASSLPTSGMGEQYF. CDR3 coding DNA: TGTGCCAGCAGTTTACCGACTAGCGGCATGGGTGAGCAGTACTTC.

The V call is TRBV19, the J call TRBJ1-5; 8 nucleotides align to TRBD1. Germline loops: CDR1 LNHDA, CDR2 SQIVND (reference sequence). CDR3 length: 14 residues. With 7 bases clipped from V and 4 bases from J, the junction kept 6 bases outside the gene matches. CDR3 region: CASNGRGRNQPQHF. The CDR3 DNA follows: TGTGCCAGTAACGGCAGGGGGCGTAATCAGCCCCAGCATTTT.

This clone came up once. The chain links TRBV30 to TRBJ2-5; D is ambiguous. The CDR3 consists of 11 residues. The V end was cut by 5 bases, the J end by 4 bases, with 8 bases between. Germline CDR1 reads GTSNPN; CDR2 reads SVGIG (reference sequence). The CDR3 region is CAWQPGETQYF. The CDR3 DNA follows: TGTGCCTGGCAACCCGGAGAGACCCAGTACTTC.

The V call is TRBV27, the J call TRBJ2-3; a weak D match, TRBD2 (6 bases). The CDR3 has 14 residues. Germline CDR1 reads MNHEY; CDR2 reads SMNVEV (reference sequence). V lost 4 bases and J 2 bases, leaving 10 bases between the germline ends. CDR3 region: CASSSAGPTDTQYF. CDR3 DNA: TGTGCCAGCAGTTCAGCGGGCCCCACAGATACGCAGTATTTT.

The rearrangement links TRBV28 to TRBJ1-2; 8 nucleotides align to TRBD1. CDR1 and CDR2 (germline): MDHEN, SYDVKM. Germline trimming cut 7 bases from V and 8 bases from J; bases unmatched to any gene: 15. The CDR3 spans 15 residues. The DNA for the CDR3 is TGTGCCAGCAACGTCCCCCAGGGGGCGCGGGGCGGCTACACCTTC. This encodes CASNVPQGARGGYTF.

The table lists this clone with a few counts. The CDR3 nucleotides are TGTGCCAGCTCACCACATTTGGCTCCCGGCACAGATACGCAGTATTTT. It yields the protein CASSPHLAPGTDTQYF. This chain connects TRBV18 to TRBJ2-3; D is unresolved. CDR3 length equals 16 residues. V was clipped by 1 base and J by 1 base, with 12 bases between them. The germline V gene has CDR1 KGHSH and CDR2 LQKENI.

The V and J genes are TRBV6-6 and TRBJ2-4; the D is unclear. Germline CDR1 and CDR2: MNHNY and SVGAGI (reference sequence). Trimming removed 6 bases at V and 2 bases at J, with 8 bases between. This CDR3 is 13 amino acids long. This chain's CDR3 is CASSPEPKNIQYF. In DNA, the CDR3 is TGTGCCAGCAGCCCGGAGCCCAAAAACATTCAGTACTTC.

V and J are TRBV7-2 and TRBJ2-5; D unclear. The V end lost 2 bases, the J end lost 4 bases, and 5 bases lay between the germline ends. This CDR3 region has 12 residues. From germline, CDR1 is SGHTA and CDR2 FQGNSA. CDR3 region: CASSLYRETQYF. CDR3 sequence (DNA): TGTGCCAGCAGCTTATATAGAGAGACCCAGTACTTC.

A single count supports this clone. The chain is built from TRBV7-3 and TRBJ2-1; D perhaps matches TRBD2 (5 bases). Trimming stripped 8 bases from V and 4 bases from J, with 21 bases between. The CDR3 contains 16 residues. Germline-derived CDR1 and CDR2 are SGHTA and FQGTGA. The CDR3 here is CASQNLGGPKYNEQFF. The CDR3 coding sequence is TGTGCCAGCCAAAATTTGGGCGGGCCAAAATACAATGAGCAGTTCTTC. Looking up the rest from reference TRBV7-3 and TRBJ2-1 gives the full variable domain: GAGVSQTPSNKVTEKGKYVELRCDPISGHTALYWYRQSLGQGPEFLIYFQGTGAADDSGLPNDRFFAVRPEGSVSTLKIQRTERGDSAVYLCASQNLGGPKYNEQFFGPGTRLTVL.

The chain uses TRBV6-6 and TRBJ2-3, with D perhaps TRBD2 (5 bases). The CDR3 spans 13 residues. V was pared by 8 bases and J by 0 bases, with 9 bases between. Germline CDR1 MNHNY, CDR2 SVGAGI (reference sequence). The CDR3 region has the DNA TGTGCCAGCCGACGGGGTAGCACAGATACGCAGTATTTT. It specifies CASRRGSTDTQYF.

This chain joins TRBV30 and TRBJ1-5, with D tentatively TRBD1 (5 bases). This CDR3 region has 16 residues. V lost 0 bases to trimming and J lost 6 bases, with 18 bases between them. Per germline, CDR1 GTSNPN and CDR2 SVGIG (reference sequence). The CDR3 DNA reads TGTGCCTGGAGTGTAAACCGCCCGGGGGGTGGTCAGCCCCAGCATTTT. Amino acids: CAWSVNRPGGGQPQHF.

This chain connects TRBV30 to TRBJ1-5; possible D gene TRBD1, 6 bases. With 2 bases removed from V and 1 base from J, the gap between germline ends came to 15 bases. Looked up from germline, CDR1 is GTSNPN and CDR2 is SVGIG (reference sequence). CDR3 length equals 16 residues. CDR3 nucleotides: TGTGCCTGGAGTTACGCCGGGACAACCAGCAATCAGCCCCAGCATTTT. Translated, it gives CAWSYAGTTSNQPQHF. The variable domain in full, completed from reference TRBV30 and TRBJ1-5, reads SQTIHQWPATLVQPVGSPLSLECTVEGTSNPNLYWYRQAAGRGLQLLFYSVGIGQISSEVPQNLSASRPQDRQFILSSKKLLLSDSGFYLCAWSYAGTTSNQPQHFGDGTRLSIL.

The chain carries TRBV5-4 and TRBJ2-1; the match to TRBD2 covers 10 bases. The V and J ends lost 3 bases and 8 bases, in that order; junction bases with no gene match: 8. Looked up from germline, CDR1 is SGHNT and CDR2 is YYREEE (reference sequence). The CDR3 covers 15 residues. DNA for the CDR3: TGTGCCAGCAGCTCACCCAGACTAGCGGGCTATGAGCAGTTCTTC. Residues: CASSSPRLAGYEQFF. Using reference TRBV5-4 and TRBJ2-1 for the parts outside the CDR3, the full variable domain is ETGVTQSPTHLIKTRGQQVTLRCSSQSGHNTVSWYQQALGQGPQFIFQYYREEENGRGNFPPRFSGLQFPNYSSELNVNALELDDSALYLCASSSPRLAGYEQFFGPGTRLTVL.

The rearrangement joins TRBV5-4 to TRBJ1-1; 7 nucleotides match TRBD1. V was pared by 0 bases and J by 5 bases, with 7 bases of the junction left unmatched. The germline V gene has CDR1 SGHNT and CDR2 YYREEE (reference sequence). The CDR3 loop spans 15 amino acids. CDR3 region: CASSLGAQGGTEAFF. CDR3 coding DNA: TGTGCCAGCAGCTTGGGGGCCCAGGGGGGTACTGAAGCTTTCTTT.

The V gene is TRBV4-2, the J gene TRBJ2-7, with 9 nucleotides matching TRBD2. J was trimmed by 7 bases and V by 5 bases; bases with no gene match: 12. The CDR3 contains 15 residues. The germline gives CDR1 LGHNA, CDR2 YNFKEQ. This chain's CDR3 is CASSFRLAETGEQYF. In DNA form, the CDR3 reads TGTGCCAGCAGCTTCCGACTAGCGGAAACGGGGGAGCAGTACTTC.